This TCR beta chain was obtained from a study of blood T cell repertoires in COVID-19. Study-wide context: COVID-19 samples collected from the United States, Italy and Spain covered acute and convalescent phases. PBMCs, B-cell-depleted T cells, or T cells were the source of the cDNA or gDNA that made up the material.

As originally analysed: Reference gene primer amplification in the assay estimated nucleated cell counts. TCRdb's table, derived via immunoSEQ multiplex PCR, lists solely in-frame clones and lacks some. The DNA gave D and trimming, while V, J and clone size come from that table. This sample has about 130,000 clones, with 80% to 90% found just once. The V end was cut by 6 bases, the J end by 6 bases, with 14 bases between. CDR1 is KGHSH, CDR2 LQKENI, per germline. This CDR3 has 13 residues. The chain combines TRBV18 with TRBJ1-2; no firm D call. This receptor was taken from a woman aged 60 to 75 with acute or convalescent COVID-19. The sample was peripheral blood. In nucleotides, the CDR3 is TGTGCCAGCTCCTACGATCCGGGGAATGGCTACACCTTC. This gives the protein CASSYDPGNGYTF.